The clone carrying this TCR beta chain occurred once. Antigen: not known. The data derive from a study of T cell responses to AZD1222 COVID-19 vaccine. Study observations and caveats: Vaccine-associated CD4 TCRs spanned spike, dominant at 160-218 and 743-854. The donor cohort was predominantly white British with a female majority, and clonal diversity may have been underestimated. Receipt of two AZD1222 doses was followed by a rise in Spike-specific TCR breadth and depth. Only a handful of AZD1222 recipients, several in all, had baseline seropositivity.

Some clones are missing from TCRdb's copy, which holds only in-frame ones; the method was immunoSEQ multiplex PCR. The data show some 140,000 clones, more than 90% seen once. Germline V lookup: CDR1 LNHDA, CDR2 SQIVND (reference sequence). The CDR3 runs to 15 residues. V lost 4 bases and J 0 bases, leaving 10 bases between the germline ends. This TCR was sampled from an adult who received the AZD1222 COVID-19 vaccine. The V gene is TRBV19, the J gene TRBJ2-1; D call uncertain. The sample in question was peripheral blood, obtained 28 days after the second AZD1222 dose. DNA of the CDR3: TGTGCCAGTAGTAGTCGGGTTCCCTCCTACAATGAGCAGTTCTTC. It encodes CASSSRVPSYNEQFF.